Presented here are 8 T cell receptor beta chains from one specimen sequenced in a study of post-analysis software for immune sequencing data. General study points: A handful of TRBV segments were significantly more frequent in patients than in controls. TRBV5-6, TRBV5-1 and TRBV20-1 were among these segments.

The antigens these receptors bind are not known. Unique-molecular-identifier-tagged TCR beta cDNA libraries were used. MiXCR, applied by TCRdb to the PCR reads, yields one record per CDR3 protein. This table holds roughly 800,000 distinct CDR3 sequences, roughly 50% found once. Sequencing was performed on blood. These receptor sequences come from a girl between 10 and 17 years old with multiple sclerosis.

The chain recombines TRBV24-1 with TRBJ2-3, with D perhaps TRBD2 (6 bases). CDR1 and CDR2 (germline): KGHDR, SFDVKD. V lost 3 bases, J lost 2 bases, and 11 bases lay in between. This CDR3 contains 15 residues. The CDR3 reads CATSDLASNTDTQYF. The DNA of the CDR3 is TGTGCCACCAGTGATCTAGCGAGTAACACAGATACGCAGTATTTT.

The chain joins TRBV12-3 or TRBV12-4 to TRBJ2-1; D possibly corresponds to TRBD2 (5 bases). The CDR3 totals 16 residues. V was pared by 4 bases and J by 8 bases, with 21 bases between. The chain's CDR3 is CASSSPGLASKDEQFF. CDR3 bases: TGTGCCAGCAGTTCCCCTGGATTAGCGTCGAAGGATGAGCAGTTCTTC.

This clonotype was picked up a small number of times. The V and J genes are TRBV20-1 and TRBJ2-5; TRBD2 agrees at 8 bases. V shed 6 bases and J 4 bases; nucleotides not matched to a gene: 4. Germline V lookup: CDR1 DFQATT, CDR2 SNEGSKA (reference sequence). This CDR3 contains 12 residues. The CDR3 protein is CSALAGGETQYF. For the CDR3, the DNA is TGCAGTGCCCTGGCGGGAGGAGAGACCCAGTACTTC.

The CDR3 DNA reads as TGTGCCAGCAGTTGTCTAGCGGGGGGATACGAGCAGTACTTC. Translating gives CASSCLAGGYEQYF. The V call is TRBV6-1, the J call TRBJ2-7; 11 nucleotides agree with TRBD2. CDR1 is MNHNS and CDR2 is SASEGT in the germline V gene. CDR3 length: 14 amino acids. V was pared by 5 bases and J by 4 bases, with 4 bases of the junction left unmatched.

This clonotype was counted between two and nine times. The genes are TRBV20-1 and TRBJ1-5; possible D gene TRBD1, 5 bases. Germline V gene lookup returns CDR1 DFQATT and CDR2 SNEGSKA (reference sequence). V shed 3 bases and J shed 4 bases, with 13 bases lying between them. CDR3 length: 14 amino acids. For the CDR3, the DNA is TGCAGTGCTAGCGGGACGGATTCTAATCAGCCCCAGCATTTT. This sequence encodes CSASGTDSNQPQHF.

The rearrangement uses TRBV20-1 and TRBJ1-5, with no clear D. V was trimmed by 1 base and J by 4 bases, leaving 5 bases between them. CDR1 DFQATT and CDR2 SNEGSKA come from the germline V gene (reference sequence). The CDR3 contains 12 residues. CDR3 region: CSARGVNQPQHF. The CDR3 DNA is TGCAGTGCTAGAGGGGTAAATCAGCCCCAGCATTTT.

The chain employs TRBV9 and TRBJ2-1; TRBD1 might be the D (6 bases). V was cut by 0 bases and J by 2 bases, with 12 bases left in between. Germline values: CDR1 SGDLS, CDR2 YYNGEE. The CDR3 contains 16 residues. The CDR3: CASSVEGDNAYNEQFF. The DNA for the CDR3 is TGTGCCAGCAGCGTAGAAGGGGACAACGCCTACAATGAGCAGTTCTTC.

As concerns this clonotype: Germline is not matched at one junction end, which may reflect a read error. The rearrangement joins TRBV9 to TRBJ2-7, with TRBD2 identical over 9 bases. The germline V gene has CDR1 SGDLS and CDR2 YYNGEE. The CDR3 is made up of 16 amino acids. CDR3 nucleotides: TGTGTCAGCAGCGTAGAAGGGCTAGCGGGATCCCACGAGCAGTACTTC. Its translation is CVSSVEGLAGSHEQYF.